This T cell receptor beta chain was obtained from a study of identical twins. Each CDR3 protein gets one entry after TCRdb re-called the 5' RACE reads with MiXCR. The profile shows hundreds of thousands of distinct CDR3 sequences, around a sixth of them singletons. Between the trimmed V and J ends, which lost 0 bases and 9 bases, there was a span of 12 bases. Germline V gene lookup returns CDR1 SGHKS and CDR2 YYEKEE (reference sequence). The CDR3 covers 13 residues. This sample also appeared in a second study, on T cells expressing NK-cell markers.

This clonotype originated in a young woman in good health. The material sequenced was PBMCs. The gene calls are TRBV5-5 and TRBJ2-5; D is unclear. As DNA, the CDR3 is TGTGCCAGCAGCTTGGTGGGTAGTGAGTCCCAGTACTTC. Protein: CASSLVGSESQYF.